These 32 T cell receptor beta chains were sequenced from one sample in a study of blood T cell repertoires in COVID-19. TCRdb's copy holds only in-frame clones and misses some; the assay was immunoSEQ multiplex PCR. The profile shows roughly 100,000 clones, over 75% of them singletons. Sequencing was performed on peripheral blood. The receptors derive from a man aged 50 to 59 with acute or convalescent COVID-19.

This sequence joins TRBV6-1 and TRBJ2-7, with 8 bases lining up with TRBD1. CDR1 and CDR2 from the germline V gene are MNHNS and SASEGT. Trimming removed 2 bases from V and 7 bases from J; junction bases left unmatched: 10. The CDR3 runs 15 residues. The CDR3 DNA follows: TGTGCCAGCAGTGAAAAGACAGGGGCCCCGAGGGAGCAGTACTTC. It codes for CASSEKTGAPREQYF.

CDR3 sequence: CASSPPLDRGQNEQFF. The DNA for the CDR3 is TGTGCCAGCTCACCACCCCTCGACAGGGGGCAGAATGAGCAGTTCTTC. The chain links TRBV18 to TRBJ2-1; 10 nucleotides match TRBD1. The germline gives CDR1 KGHSH, CDR2 LQKENI. J was trimmed by 7 bases and V by 0 bases; bases with no gene match: 6. The CDR3 has 16 residues.

The rearrangement joins TRBV10-1 to TRBJ2-3, with 10 bases identical to TRBD2. V shed 0 bases and J 4 bases; nucleotides not matched to a gene: 7. Germline V gene sequence: CDR1 WNHNN, CDR2 SYGVQD (reference sequence). The CDR3 has 17 amino acids. The CDR3 coding sequence is TGCGCCAGCAGTGAGTCTCTGGGACTAGCGTCGGCAGATACGCAGTATTTT. It translates to CASSESLGLASADTQYF.

The chain is built from TRBV6-5 and TRBJ1-5, with 9 bases that match TRBD1. The CDR3 covers 15 residues. The junction had 4 bases not matched to a gene; V was cut back by 5 bases and J by 2 bases. Germline values: CDR1 MNHEY, CDR2 SVGAGI. DNA for the CDR3: TGTGCCAGCAGTCCAGGGACAGGGCGCAATCAGCCCCAGCATTTT. Amino acids: CASSPGTGRNQPQHF.

The chain is built from TRBV11-2 and TRBJ1-6; no reliable D call. Between the trimmed V and J ends, which lost 4 bases and 5 bases, there was a span of 9 bases. The CDR3 runs to 14 residues. The germline V gene has CDR1 SGHAT and CDR2 FQNNGV. The CDR3 bases are TGTGCCAGCAGCTCTGGACTAGATAATTCACCCCTCCACTTT. Translated, it gives CASSSGLDNSPLHF.

The chain links TRBV7-9 to TRBJ1-2, with D uncertain. Between the trimmed V and J ends, which lost 5 bases and 0 bases, there was a span of 10 bases. CDR1 SEHNR and CDR2 FQNEAQ come from the germline V gene (reference sequence). This CDR3 spans 14 amino acids. The CDR3 DNA is TGTGCCAGCAGCCCGCAAGCACCTAACTATGGCTACACCTTC. Its translation: CASSPQAPNYGYTF.

This chain uses TRBV28 with TRBJ2-1; 13 bases are a match to TRBD2. The CDR3 covers 17 residues. Germline lookup yields CDR1 MDHEN and CDR2 SYDVKM. The V segment lost 6 bases and the J segment 1 base; nucleotides outside the gene matches: 6. CDR3 residues: CASSGTSGRGSYNEQFF. The CDR3 bases are TGTGCCAGCAGCGGAACTAGCGGGAGGGGATCCTACAATGAGCAGTTCTTC.

This clone is medium-sized (0.01 to 0.1%) in the sample. Here the CDR3 DNA reads TGTGCCAGCAGTGAAGGTCGCAGGGGCACTGAAGCTTTCTTT. Translated, it gives CASSEGRRGTEAFF. The rearrangement links TRBV2 to TRBJ1-1; perhaps TRBD1 as D (6 bases). Germline CDR1 SNHLY, CDR2 FYNNEI. The CDR3 extends over 14 amino acids. Trimming pared 1 base from V and 4 bases from J, leaving 10 bases between.

The chain links TRBV6-6 to TRBJ1-1; D might be TRBD1 (6 bases). This CDR3 comprises 13 residues. CDR1 is MNHNY and CDR2 is SVGAGI in the germline V gene (reference sequence). The V and J ends lost 7 bases and 1 base respectively, with 10 bases between them. CDR3 nucleotides: TGTGCCAGCACCTCGACAGGGAACACTGAAGCTTTCTTT. Translated: CASTSTGNTEAFF.

This chain links TRBV2 with TRBJ2-1; a possible D gene is TRBD2 (6 bases). Germline V gene lookup returns CDR1 SNHLY and CDR2 FYNNEI. CDR3 length: 14 residues. Trimming shortened V by 3 bases and J by 4 bases, and 10 bases separated the two germline ends. The CDR3 DNA reads as TGTGCCAGCAGTGATGTGCGGGGTTACAATGAGCAGTTCTTC. Translating gives CASSDVRGYNEQFF. The full variable domain, with the rest looked up from reference TRBV2 and TRBJ2-1, is EPEVTQTPSHQVTQMGQEVILRCVPISNHLYFYWYRQILGQKVEFLVSFYNNEISEKSEIFDDQFSVERPDGSNFTLKIRSTKLEDSAMYFCASSDVRGYNEQFFGPGTRLTVL.

V gene TRBV30 combines with J gene TRBJ1-6; possibly TRBD1 for D (5 bases). The germline V gene has CDR1 GTSNPN and CDR2 SVGIG (reference sequence). V was trimmed by 4 bases and J by 7 bases, leaving 20 bases between them. The CDR3 runs to 16 residues. CDR3 sequence reads: CAWKKQATYKNSPLHF. In nucleotides, the CDR3 is TGTGCCTGGAAAAAACAGGCTACTTACAAAAATTCACCCCTCCACTTT.

The genes are TRBV19 and TRBJ1-2; D gene ambiguous. The CDR3 has 12 amino acids. CDR1 and CDR2 (germline): LNHDA, SQIVND (reference sequence). V lost 8 bases to trimming and J lost 3 bases, with 10 bases between them. CDR3 amino acids: CASSDTDYGYTF. The CDR3 nucleotides are TGTGCCAGTTCCGACACCGACTATGGCTACACCTTC.

The chain employs TRBV5-6 and TRBJ2-7; maybe TRBD2 (7 bases). Germline loops: CDR1 SGHDT, CDR2 YYEEEE. Trimming took 2 bases from V and 5 from J, leaving 14 bases between them. This CDR3 is 14 amino acids long. The CDR3 here is CASSFSTGRDEQYF. CDR3 in DNA: TGTGCCAGCAGCTTTAGTACAGGGAGGGACGAGCAGTACTTC.

V usage is TRBV9 and J usage is TRBJ2-7; perhaps TRBD2 as D (6 bases). Trimming removed 0 bases from V and 5 bases from J, with 9 bases in between. The CDR3 extends over 13 amino acids. Germline loops: CDR1 SGDLS, CDR2 YYNGEE. CDR3 DNA: TGTGCCAGCAGCGTAGTGTCGGGGGACGAGCAGTACTTC. This gives the protein CASSVVSGDEQYF. Complete variable domain (other parts from reference TRBV9 and TRBJ2-7): DSGVTQTPKHLITATGQRVTLRCSPRSGDLSVYWYQQSLDQGLQFLIQYYNGEERAKGNILERFSAQQFPDLHSELNLSSLELGDSALYFCASSVVSGDEQYFGPGTRLTVT.

The J gene is TRBJ2-5, the V gene TRBV28, with 11 bases that match TRBD2. CDR1 is MDHEN, CDR2 SYDVKM, per germline. This CDR3 has 17 residues. With V trimmed by 2 bases and J by 3 bases, 8 bases remained unmatched. The CDR3 nucleotides are TGTGCCAGCAGTTTAATAGCGGGAGGGCCTGAAAAAGAGACCCAGTACTTC. Translating it yields CASSLIAGGPEKETQYF.

The table lists this clone with a few counts. J is TRBJ1-1 and V is TRBV7-3, with 8 bases matching TRBD1. V was pared by 1 base and J by 7 bases, with 8 bases of the junction left unmatched. This CDR3 region has 15 residues. Germline CDR1 is SGHTA and CDR2 is FQGTGA. The CDR3 DNA reads as TGTGCCAGCAGCTTAAACCCAGGGGGCGGATATGAAGCTTTCTTT. Its translation is CASSLNPGGGYEAFF.

The CDR3 sequence: CASSLYTGGISEQYF. The CDR3 region has the DNA TGCGCCAGCAGCTTGTACACAGGGGGCATTTCCGAGCAGTACTTC. The rearrangement links TRBV5-1 to TRBJ2-7; 9 positions agree with TRBD1. V shed 1 base and J 6 bases; nucleotides not matched to a gene: 8. The CDR3 runs to 15 residues. Germline V gene lookup returns CDR1 SGHRS and CDR2 YFSETQ.

The genes are TRBV11-1 and TRBJ2-7, with 8 bases aligning to TRBD1. The junction had 8 bases not matched to a gene; V was cut back by 5 bases and J by 2 bases. CDR3 size: 15 residues. From germline, CDR1 is SGHAT and CDR2 FQDESV (reference sequence). The CDR3 is CASSEGTGWTYEQYF. CDR3 bases: TGTGCCAGCAGCGAAGGGACAGGCTGGACCTACGAGCAGTACTTC.

This clone was seen once. The chain has TRBV6-5 and TRBJ2-7; D perhaps matches TRBD2 (6 bases). CDR3 length: 13 residues. Deletions cut 4 bases from V and 7 bases from J, with 14 bases between. Germline V lookup: CDR1 MNHEY, CDR2 SVGAGI. The CDR3 reads CASSSEGRREQYF. CDR3 in DNA: TGTGCCAGCAGTTCCGAAGGGAGGAGGGAGCAGTACTTC.

This clone was recorded once. The chain employs TRBV11-2 and TRBJ1-6, with D possibly TRBD1 on 5 matching bases. CDR1 is SGHAT, CDR2 FQNNGV, per germline. The V end was cut by 3 bases, the J end by 9 bases, with 12 bases between. CDR3 length: 14 amino acids. This CDR3 is CASSFWGLGSPLHF. The CDR3 region has the DNA TGTGCCAGCAGCTTTTGGGGCCTGGGTTCACCCCTCCACTTT.

The rearrangement uses TRBV25-1 and TRBJ1-3; a possible D gene is TRBD1 (5 bases). V dropped 5 bases and J dropped 4 bases, with 9 bases sitting between them. CDR1 MGHDK and CDR2 SYGVNS come from the germline V gene. The CDR3 has 13 amino acids. DNA of the CDR3: TGTGCCAGCAGTCTACGGGGGGGAAACACCATATATTTT. Encoded protein: CASSLRGGNTIYF. The full variable domain, its missing parts supplied by reference TRBV25-1 and TRBJ1-3, is EADIYQTPRYLVIGTGKKITLECSQTMGHDKMYWYQQDPGMELHLIHYSYGVNSTEKGDLSSESTVSRIRTEHFPLTLESARPSHTSQYLCASSLRGGNTIYFGEGSWLTVV.

This clone was seen only once. The chain carries TRBV6-6 and TRBJ2-1; 8 nucleotides match TRBD2. The germline CDR1 and CDR2 sequences are MNHNY and SVGAGI (reference sequence). The CDR3 contains 17 residues. V lost 5 bases and J lost 2; bases outside the gene matches: 11. The CDR3 reads CASSPLVGGGPYNEQFF. CDR3 nucleotides: TGTGCCAGCAGTCCCCTGGTTGGCGGGGGGCCCTACAATGAGCAGTTCTTC.

The chain is built from TRBV29-1 and TRBJ1-1, with a tentative D call TRBD1 (5 bases). The length of the CDR3 is 13 residues. Between the trimmed V and J ends, which lost 4 bases and 1 base, there was a span of 10 bases. Germline values: CDR1 SQVTM, CDR2 ANQGSEA. The DNA for the CDR3 is TGCAGCGTTGGGGGTAGGGGGAACACTGAAGCTTTCTTT. Its protein product is CSVGGRGNTEAFF.

Concerning this clone itself: At one end the junction does not follow the germline gene, possibly because of a read error. This chain connects TRBV7-7 to TRBJ2-5; D is possibly TRBD2 (5 bases). From germline, CDR1 is SSHAT and CDR2 FNYEAQ (reference sequence). The CDR3 is 14 residues long. In DNA, the CDR3 is TGTGCTAGCAGCTTAGCAGCGGACCAAGAGACCCAGTACTTC. This sequence encodes CASSLAADQETQYF.

Concerning this clone itself: The same CDR3 arises from other DNA sequences in this sample as well. J is TRBJ1-1 and V is TRBV20-1, with TRBD1 as a possible D gene (5 bases). Germline V CDR1 and CDR2: DFQATT, SNEGSKA (reference sequence). The CDR3 sequence is 11 residues long. The V end lost 5 bases, the J end lost 8 bases, and 12 bases lay between the germline ends. Written as DNA, the CDR3 is TGCAGTGCTGGGGGGAGGGGAGAAGCTTTCTTT. Residues: CSAGGRGEAFF.

The rearrangement joins TRBV24-1 to TRBJ1-4, with D perhaps matching TRBD1 (5 bases). CDR3 size: 17 residues. V was clipped by 4 bases and J by 4 bases, with 18 bases between them. Germline CDR1 and CDR2: KGHDR and SFDVKD. The CDR3 DNA is TGTGCCACCAGTGACCCCCGGGCAGGGAGGGGTAATGAAAAACTGTTTTTT. Translated, it gives CATSDPRAGRGNEKLFF.

This sequence joins TRBV19 and TRBJ1-2, with TRBD1 identical over 7 bases. With V trimmed by 6 bases and J by 5 bases, 3 bases remained unmatched. CDR3 length: 12 residues. Germline V gene data show CDR1 as LNHDA and CDR2 as SQIVND (reference sequence). Written as DNA, the CDR3 is TGTGCCAGTAGCCCAGGGGGGTATGGCTACACCTTC. It is translated as CASSPGGYGYTF.

The chain joins TRBV5-8 to TRBJ2-7; 9 bases fit TRBD1. Per the germline V gene, CDR1 is SGHTS and CDR2 is YDEGEE. The V segment lost 5 bases and the J segment 4 bases; nucleotides outside the gene matches: 7. This CDR3 has 14 residues. The CDR3 is CASSTGTGNYEQYF. The CDR3, as DNA: TGTGCCAGCAGTACCGGGACAGGGAATTACGAGCAGTACTTC.

The gene calls are TRBV5-1 and TRBJ2-7; TRBD1 agrees at 8 bases. CDR1 is SGHRS and CDR2 is YFSETQ in the germline V gene. This CDR3 is 15 amino acids long. The V segment lost 4 bases and the J segment 2 bases; nucleotides outside the gene matches: 8. CDR3 region: CASSVNRGITYEQYF. CDR3 sequence (DNA): TGCGCCAGCAGCGTCAACAGGGGGATAACCTACGAGCAGTACTTC.

CDR3 nucleotide sequence: TGCGCCAGCAGCGAGGGGGCGCAAGGGCAGCCCCAGCATTTT. It is translated as CASSEGAQGQPQHF. The chain links TRBV5-1 to TRBJ1-5, with 7 bases aligning to TRBD1. The germline V gene has CDR1 SGHRS and CDR2 YFSETQ. The V segment lost 4 bases and the J segment 7 bases; nucleotides outside the gene matches: 8. The CDR3 runs to 14 residues.

The chain has TRBV5-1 and TRBJ2-1, with 7 positions matching TRBD1. This CDR3 is 15 amino acids long. Germline CDR1 SGHRS, CDR2 YFSETQ. J lost 5 bases, V lost 2 bases, and 7 bases had no gene match. The CDR3 region has the DNA TGCGCCAGCAGCTTTTACAGGGGAACTGACAATGAGCAGTTCTTC. As protein: CASSFYRGTDNEQFF.

The rearrangement links TRBV28 to TRBJ2-7; 10 bases match TRBD1. Germline values: CDR1 MDHEN, CDR2 SYDVKM. The CDR3 covers 14 residues. Trimming cost V 7 bases and J 3 bases; bases outside gene matches: 6. The CDR3 DNA reads as TGTGCCAGCACCCCGGGACAGGGGTACTACGAGCAGTACTTC. Translation gives CASTPGQGYYEQYF.